Below, one T cell receptor (beta chain) is given with its context. Repertoires were generated with immunoSEQ multiplex PCR, while TCRdb's copy carries only in-frame clones and drops some. Of 30,000 or so clones listed, approximately 83% are singletons. Germline CDR1 and CDR2: SGHKS and YYEKEE (reference sequence). Trimming took off 1 base at V and 7 bases at J, with 9 bases between the two ends. This CDR3 region has 14 residues. This sample is drawn from a study of blood T cell repertoires in COVID-19. The genes are TRBV5-5 and TRBJ1-6; D is unclear. This receptor was obtained from a woman at least 80 years old with active or convalescent COVID-19. Material: peripheral blood. The CDR3 loop reads CASSLLTVNSPLHF. The CDR3 DNA follows: TGTGCCAGCAGCTTGTTAACGGTGAATTCACCCCTCCACTTT. The variable domain in full, completed from reference TRBV5-5 and TRBJ1-6, reads DAGVTQSPTHLIKTRGQQVTLRCSPISGHKSVSWYQQVLGQGPQFIFQYYEKEERGRGNFPDRFSARQFPNYSSELNVNALLLGDSALYLCASSLLTVNSPLHFGNGTRLTVT.